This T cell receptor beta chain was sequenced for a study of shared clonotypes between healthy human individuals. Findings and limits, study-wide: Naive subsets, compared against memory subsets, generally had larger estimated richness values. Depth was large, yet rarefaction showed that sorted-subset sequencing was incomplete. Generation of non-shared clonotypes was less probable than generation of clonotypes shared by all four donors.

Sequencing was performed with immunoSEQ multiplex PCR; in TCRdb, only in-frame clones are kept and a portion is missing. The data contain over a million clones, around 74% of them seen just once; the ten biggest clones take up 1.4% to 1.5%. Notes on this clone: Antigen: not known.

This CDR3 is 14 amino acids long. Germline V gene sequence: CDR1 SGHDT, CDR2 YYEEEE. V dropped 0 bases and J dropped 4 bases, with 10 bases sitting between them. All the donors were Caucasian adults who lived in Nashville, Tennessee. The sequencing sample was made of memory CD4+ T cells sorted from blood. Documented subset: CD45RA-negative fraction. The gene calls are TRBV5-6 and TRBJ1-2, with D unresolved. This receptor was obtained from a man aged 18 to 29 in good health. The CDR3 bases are TGTGCCAGCAGCTTGGAGGAGACTAGCTATGGCTACACCTTC. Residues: CASSLEETSYGYTF.